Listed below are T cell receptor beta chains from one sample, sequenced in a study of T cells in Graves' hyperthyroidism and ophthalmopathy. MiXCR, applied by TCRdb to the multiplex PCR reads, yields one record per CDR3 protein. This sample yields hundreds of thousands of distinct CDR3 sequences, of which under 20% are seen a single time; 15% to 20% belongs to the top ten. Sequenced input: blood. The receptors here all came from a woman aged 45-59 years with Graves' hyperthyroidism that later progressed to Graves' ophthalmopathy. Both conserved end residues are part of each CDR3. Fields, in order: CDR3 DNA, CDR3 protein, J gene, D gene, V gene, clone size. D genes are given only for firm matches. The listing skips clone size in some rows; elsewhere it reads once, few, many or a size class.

CDR3nt: TGTGCCAGCAGCCGCGAGGGGGCCTCCTACGAGCAGTACTTC; CDR3aa: CASSREGASYEQYF; j_gene: TRBJ2-7; d_gene: TRBD1; v_gene: TRBV6-1; abundance: NA
CDR3nt: TGCAGTGCTAGAGCACTAGCGGGGGGGCCGTACCAAGAGACCCAGTACTTC; CDR3aa: CSARALAGGPYQETQYF; j_gene: TRBJ2-5; d_gene: TRBD2; v_gene: TRBV20-1; abundance: many
CDR3nt: TGTGCCAGCAGCCAAGATAGCGGGGGCTCCTACAATGAGCAGTTCTTC; CDR3aa: CASSQDSGGSYNEQFF; j_gene: TRBJ2-1; d_gene: TRBD2; v_gene: TRBV3-1; abundance: many
CDR3nt: TGTGCCAGCAGCCCGACAGGGGCGAGAGATACGCAGTATTTT; CDR3aa: CASSPTGARDTQYF; j_gene: TRBJ2-3; d_gene: TRBD1; v_gene: TRBV3-1; abundance: few
CDR3nt: TGTGCCAGCAGCGTAGAAGGGAGGCCCTACAATGAGCAGTTCTTC; CDR3aa: CASSVEGRPYNEQFF; j_gene: TRBJ2-1; d_gene: NA; v_gene: TRBV9; abundance: few
CDR3nt: TGCGCCAGCAGCTTAGATGACTATAGCAATCAGCCCCAGCATTTT; CDR3aa: CASSLDDYSNQPQHF; j_gene: TRBJ1-5; d_gene: NA; v_gene: TRBV5-1; abundance: few
CDR3nt: TGCAGTGCTAGAGAAAGGGACAGCCTACCCTACGAGCAGTACTTC; CDR3aa: CSARERDSLPYEQYF; j_gene: TRBJ2-7; d_gene: TRBD1; v_gene: TRBV20-1; abundance: many
CDR3nt: TGTGCCACCAGCTCCGGGACTAGTCGTAGCACAGATACGCAGTATTTT; CDR3aa: CATSSGTSRSTDTQYF; j_gene: TRBJ2-3; d_gene: TRBD2; v_gene: TRBV15; abundance: many
CDR3nt: TGTGCCAGCGAGAGGGACAGGGCTTCACCCCTCCACTTT; CDR3aa: CASERDRASPLHF; j_gene: TRBJ1-6; d_gene: TRBD1; v_gene: TRBV19; abundance: NA
CDR3nt: TGTGCCAGCAGCCAGGGGGAGGGTTGGCGTGGCTACACCTTC; CDR3aa: CASSQGEGWRGYTF; j_gene: TRBJ1-2; d_gene: NA; v_gene: TRBV3-1; abundance: many
CDR3nt: TGTGCCAGCAGCTCCTCGGTCACAATTAATTCACCCCTCCACTTT; CDR3aa: CASSSSVTINSPLHF; j_gene: TRBJ1-6; d_gene: NA; v_gene: TRBV7-3; abundance: once
CDR3nt: TGCAGTGCTATTTCTTGGAGATCATATTTCGGCTACACCTTC; CDR3aa: CSAISWRSYFGYTF; j_gene: TRBJ1-2; d_gene: NA; v_gene: TRBV20-1; abundance: many
CDR3nt: TGCAGCGTTTCCCAGAGCTCCTACAATGAGCAGTTCTTC; CDR3aa: CSVSQSSYNEQFF; j_gene: TRBJ2-1; d_gene: NA; v_gene: TRBV29-1; abundance: few
CDR3nt: TGCAGTGCTCGGAAGGGGACAGGTGATGGCTACACCTTC; CDR3aa: CSARKGTGDGYTF; j_gene: TRBJ1-2; d_gene: TRBD1; v_gene: TRBV20-1; abundance: NA
CDR3nt: TGTGCCAGCAGTTACGGGCGGGGATACACCGGGGAGCTGTTTTTT; CDR3aa: CASSYGRGYTGELFF; j_gene: TRBJ2-2; d_gene: NA; v_gene: TRBV6-6; abundance: NA
CDR3nt: TGCGCCAGCAGCTCAGAGTTAACCGGGGAGCTGTTTTTT; CDR3aa: CASSSELTGELFF; j_gene: TRBJ2-2; d_gene: NA; v_gene: TRBV5-1; abundance: NA
CDR3nt: TGCGCCAGCAGCTTGTGGGGACACCATTCATATGGCTACACCTTC; CDR3aa: CASSLWGHHSYGYTF; j_gene: TRBJ1-2; d_gene: NA; v_gene: TRBV5-1; abundance: many
CDR3nt: TGCAGCGACCTACAGGGATACACTGAAGCTTTCTTT; CDR3aa: CSDLQGYTEAFF; j_gene: TRBJ1-1; d_gene: NA; v_gene: TRBV29-1; abundance: NA
CDR3nt: TGTGCCAGTAGTACCGACAGGGAGGAGAATCAGCCCCAGCATTTT; CDR3aa: CASSTDREENQPQHF; j_gene: TRBJ1-5; d_gene: TRBD1; v_gene: TRBV19; abundance: NA
CDR3nt: TGTGCCAGCAGCTTGTCAGAGGGGGGAAAACTGTTTTTT; CDR3aa: CASSLSEGGKLFF; j_gene: TRBJ1-4; d_gene: NA; v_gene: TRBV5-4; abundance: NA
CDR3nt: TGCAGTGCTAGAGATCAAGAGACACCTTACCCCACCGGGGAGCTGTTTTTT; CDR3aa: CSARDQETPYPTGELFF; j_gene: TRBJ2-2; d_gene: NA; v_gene: TRBV20-1; abundance: NA
CDR3nt: TGTGCCAGCTCACTCTCGGACAGGGTGACAGATACGCAGTATTTT; CDR3aa: CASSLSDRVTDTQYF; j_gene: TRBJ2-3; d_gene: TRBD1; v_gene: TRBV18; abundance: many
CDR3nt: TGCGCCAGCAGCTTGGTGGGGGCTAGCGGGGGCAATGAGCAGTTCTTC; CDR3aa: CASSLVGASGGNEQFF; j_gene: TRBJ2-1; d_gene: TRBD2; v_gene: TRBV5-1; abundance: NA
CDR3nt: TGTGCCAGCAGCCCCGGGGCTATTAGCACAGATACGCAGTATTTT; CDR3aa: CASSPGAISTDTQYF; j_gene: TRBJ2-3; d_gene: NA; v_gene: TRBV7-2; abundance: many
CDR3nt: TGTGCCAGCAGCAAGGAAGGGGCACCGAACACTGAAGCTTTCTTT; CDR3aa: CASSKEGAPNTEAFF; j_gene: TRBJ1-1; d_gene: NA; v_gene: TRBV2; abundance: many
CDR3nt: TGCAGTGCTAGCTTCGGGACTAGCGGTAGTACACAAGAGACCCAGTACTTC; CDR3aa: CSASFGTSGSTQETQYF; j_gene: TRBJ2-5; d_gene: TRBD2; v_gene: TRBV20-1; abundance: few
CDR3nt: TGTGCCAGCTCACCAACTGTTGCACAGCGAGTGGAGACCCAGTACTTC; CDR3aa: CASSPTVAQRVETQYF; j_gene: TRBJ2-5; d_gene: NA; v_gene: TRBV18; abundance: many
CDR3nt: TGCAGTGCTAGACCATACACAGATTCACCCCTCCACTTT; CDR3aa: CSARPYTDSPLHF; j_gene: TRBJ1-6; d_gene: NA; v_gene: TRBV20-1; abundance: few
CDR3nt: TGTGCTAGTGGTTTCCTAGGGGACTGGCGCTCTGGGGCCAACGTCCTGACTTTC; CDR3aa: CASGFLGDWRSGANVLTF; j_gene: TRBJ2-6; d_gene: NA; v_gene: TRBV12-5; abundance: many
CDR3nt: TGTGCCAGCAGTCATCAACGTCGGCCCCAGCATTTT; CDR3aa: CASSHQRRPQHF; j_gene: TRBJ1-5; d_gene: NA; v_gene: TRBV12-3/TRBV12-4; abundance: many
CDR3nt: TGTGCCAGCAGTTTTTCGGGGTGGGGTCAGGGGGCTAACTATGGCTACACCTTC; CDR3aa: CASSFSGWGQGANYGYTF; j_gene: TRBJ1-2; d_gene: TRBD1; v_gene: TRBV6-1; abundance: NA